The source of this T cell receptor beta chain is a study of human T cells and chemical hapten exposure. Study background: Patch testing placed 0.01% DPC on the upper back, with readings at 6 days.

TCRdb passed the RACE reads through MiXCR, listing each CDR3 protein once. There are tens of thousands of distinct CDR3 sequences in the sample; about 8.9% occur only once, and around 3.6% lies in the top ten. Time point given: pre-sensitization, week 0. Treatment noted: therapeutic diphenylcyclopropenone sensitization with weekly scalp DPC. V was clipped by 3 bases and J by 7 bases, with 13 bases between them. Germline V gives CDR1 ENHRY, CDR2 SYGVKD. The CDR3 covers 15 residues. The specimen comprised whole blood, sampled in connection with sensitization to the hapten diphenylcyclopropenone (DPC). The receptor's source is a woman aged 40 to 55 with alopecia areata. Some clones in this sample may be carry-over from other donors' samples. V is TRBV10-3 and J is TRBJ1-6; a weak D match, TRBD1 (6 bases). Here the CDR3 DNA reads TGTGCCATCAGTGAAGAAGGTCAGGGGAATTCACCCCTCCACTTT. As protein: CAISEEGQGNSPLHF.